This TCR beta chain was identified in a study of blood T cell repertoires in COVID-19. Across the whole study: Acute and convalescent COVID-19 specimens originated in the United States, Italy and Spain. In each case, the material was cDNA or gDNA derived from T cells, B-cell-depleted T cells, or PBMCs.

Germline V CDR1 and CDR2: SEHNR, FQNEAQ (reference sequence). Unmatched junction bases numbered 3, after V lost 2 bases and J lost 5 bases. CDR3 size: 14 residues. This clone was detected only a few times. Authors' analysis steps: Researchers report that nucleated cell counts were estimated from reference gene primer amplification. TCRdb's table, derived via immunoSEQ multiplex PCR, lists solely in-frame clones and lacks some. D and trimming come from the DNA, and the V and J calls and clone size come from that table. The sample lists roughly 160,000 clones, 80% to 85% seen once, with roughly a tenth in the top ten.

The sequenced sample consisted of peripheral blood. The V and J genes are TRBV7-9 and TRBJ2-7, with 10 bases lining up with TRBD1. The origin of this receptor is an older man with active or convalescent COVID-19. The CDR3 coding sequence is TGTGCCAGCAGCTTACGGGACAGGGGACACGAGCAGTACTTC. Translation gives CASSLRDRGHEQYF.